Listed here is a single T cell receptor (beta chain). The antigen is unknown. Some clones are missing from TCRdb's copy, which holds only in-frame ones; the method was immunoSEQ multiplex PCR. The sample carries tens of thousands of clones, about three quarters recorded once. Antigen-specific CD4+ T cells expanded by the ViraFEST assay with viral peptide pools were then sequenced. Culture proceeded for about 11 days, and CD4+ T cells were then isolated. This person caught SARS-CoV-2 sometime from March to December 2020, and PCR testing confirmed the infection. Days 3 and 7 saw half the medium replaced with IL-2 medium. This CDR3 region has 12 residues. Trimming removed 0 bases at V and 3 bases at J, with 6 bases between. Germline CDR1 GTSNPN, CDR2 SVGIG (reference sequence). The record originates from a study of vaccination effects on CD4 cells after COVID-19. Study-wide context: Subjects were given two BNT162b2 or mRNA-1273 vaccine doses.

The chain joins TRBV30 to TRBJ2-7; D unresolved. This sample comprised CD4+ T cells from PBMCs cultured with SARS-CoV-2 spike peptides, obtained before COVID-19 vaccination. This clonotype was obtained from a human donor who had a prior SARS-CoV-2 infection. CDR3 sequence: CAWSVNLYEQYF. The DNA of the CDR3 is TGTGCCTGGAGTGTAAACCTCTACGAGCAGTACTTC.